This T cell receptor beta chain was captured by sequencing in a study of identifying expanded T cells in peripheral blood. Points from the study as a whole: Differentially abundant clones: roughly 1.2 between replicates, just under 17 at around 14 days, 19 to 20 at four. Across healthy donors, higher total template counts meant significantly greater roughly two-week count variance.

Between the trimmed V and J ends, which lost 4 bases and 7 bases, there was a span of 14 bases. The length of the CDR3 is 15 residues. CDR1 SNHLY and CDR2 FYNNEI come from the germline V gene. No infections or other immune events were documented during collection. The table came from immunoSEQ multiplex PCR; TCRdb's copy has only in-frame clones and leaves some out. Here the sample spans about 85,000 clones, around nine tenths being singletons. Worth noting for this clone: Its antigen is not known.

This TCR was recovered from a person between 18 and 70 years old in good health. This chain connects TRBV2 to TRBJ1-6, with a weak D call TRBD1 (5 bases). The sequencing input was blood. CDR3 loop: CASSAEAGRNSPLHF. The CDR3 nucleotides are TGTGCCAGCAGTGCCGAGGCAGGGCGGAATTCACCCCTCCACTTT.